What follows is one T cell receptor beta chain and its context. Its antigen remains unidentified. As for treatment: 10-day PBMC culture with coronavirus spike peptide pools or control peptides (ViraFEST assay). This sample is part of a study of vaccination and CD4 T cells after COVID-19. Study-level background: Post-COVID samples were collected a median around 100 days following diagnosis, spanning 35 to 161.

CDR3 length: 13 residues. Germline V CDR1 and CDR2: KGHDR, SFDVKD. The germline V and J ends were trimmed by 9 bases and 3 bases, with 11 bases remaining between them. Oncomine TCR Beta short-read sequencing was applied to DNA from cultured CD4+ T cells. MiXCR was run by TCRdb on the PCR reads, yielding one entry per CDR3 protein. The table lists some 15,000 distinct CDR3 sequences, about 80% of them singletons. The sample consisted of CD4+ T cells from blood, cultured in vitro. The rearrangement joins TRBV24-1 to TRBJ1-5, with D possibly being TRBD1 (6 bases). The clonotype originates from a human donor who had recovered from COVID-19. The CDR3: CATSDRPNQPQHF. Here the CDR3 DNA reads TGTGCCACCTCGGACAGACCCAATCAGCCCCAGCATTTT.